This is a list of T cell receptor beta chains from one sample in a study of radiation and T cells in renal cell carcinoma. The method was immunoSEQ multiplex PCR; TCRdb's version includes in-frame clones alone and lacks a portion of them. The sample holds fewer than 150,000 clones, approximately 90% seen once. The sample consisted of blood, taken from a patient whose treatment included radiotherapy and nephrectomy. These receptors originate from a woman aged 70-85 years with renal cell carcinoma. CDR3s include the opening cysteine and the closing phenylalanine or tryptophan. Fields, in order: J gene, D gene, V gene, clone size, CDR3 DNA, CDR3 protein. D genes are given only for firm matches. Some rows have no size entry. The others give once, few or many, or a class for an expanded clone.

j_gene: TRBJ1-5; d_gene: TRBD1; v_gene: TRBV6-1; abundance: .; CDR3nt: TGTGCCAGCAGAGACAGGGGGCAGAGCAATCAGCCCCAGCATTTT; CDR3aa: CASRDRGQSNQPQHF
j_gene: TRBJ2-1; d_gene: .; v_gene: TRBV7-8; abundance: .; CDR3nt: TGTGCCAGCAGCTTAGCGAGGGGCTACAATGAGCAGTTCTTC; CDR3aa: CASSLARGYNEQFF
j_gene: TRBJ2-5; d_gene: .; v_gene: TRBV21-1; abundance: .; CDR3nt: TGTGCCAGCAGCAAAGTTGGGTTCCCGTATGAGACCCAGTACTTC; CDR3aa: CASSKVGFPYETQYF
j_gene: TRBJ1-1; d_gene: .; v_gene: TRBV6-1; abundance: .; CDR3nt: TGTGCCAGCAGTGAAGCGCTTTCAGCCAGTGAAGCTTTCTTT; CDR3aa: CASSEALSASEAFF
j_gene: TRBJ1-4; d_gene: TRBD1; v_gene: TRBV5-1; abundance: .; CDR3nt: TGCGCCAGCAGCTCCGTTAGGGGACAGGGGGAGGAAAAACTGTTTTTT; CDR3aa: CASSSVRGQGEEKLFF
j_gene: TRBJ2-1; d_gene: TRBD1; v_gene: TRBV19; abundance: .; CDR3nt: TGTGCCAGTAGGGGACAGGGGAACGGATCCTACAATGAGCAGTTCTTC; CDR3aa: CASRGQGNGSYNEQFF
j_gene: TRBJ1-5; d_gene: .; v_gene: TRBV28; abundance: .; CDR3nt: TGTGCCAGCAGTTTCTCAGACCCCGGGACAAGACAGCCCCAGCATTTT; CDR3aa: CASSFSDPGTRQPQHF
j_gene: TRBJ1-1; d_gene: .; v_gene: TRBV5-4; abundance: .; CDR3nt: TGTGCCAGCAGCCCCGGAGGGGGATTGAGGAACACTGAAGCTTTCTTT; CDR3aa: CASSPGGGLRNTEAFF
j_gene: TRBJ1-1; d_gene: .; v_gene: TRBV29-1; abundance: few; CDR3nt: TGCAGCGTTGAAGGGGGGCAGGACTACATGAACACTGAAGCTTTCTTT; CDR3aa: CSVEGGQDYMNTEAFF
j_gene: TRBJ1-2; d_gene: .; v_gene: TRBV10-3; abundance: few; CDR3nt: TGTGCCATCAGTGAGGGGGCAAGGGGCTACACCTTC; CDR3aa: CAISEGARGYTF
j_gene: TRBJ1-2; d_gene: TRBD1; v_gene: TRBV30; abundance: .; CDR3nt: TGTGCCTGGAGGGGACAGGGAACTACCAACTATGGCTACACCTTC; CDR3aa: CAWRGQGTTNYGYTF
j_gene: TRBJ1-6; d_gene: .; v_gene: TRBV7-2; abundance: .; CDR3nt: TGTGCCAGCAGCCAAGGACTCGGGGGATCACCCCTCCACTTT; CDR3aa: CASSQGLGGSPLHF
j_gene: TRBJ2-2; d_gene: .; v_gene: TRBV5-6; abundance: .; CDR3nt: TGTGCCAGCAGCCCTCCCGCCGGCGGATACACCGGGGAGCTGTTTTTT; CDR3aa: CASSPPAGGYTGELFF
j_gene: TRBJ1-6; d_gene: .; v_gene: TRBV10-2; abundance: .; CDR3nt: TGCGCCAGCAGACTATGGTCCCTCGAGGGCAATAATTCACCCCTCCACTTT; CDR3aa: CASRLWSLEGNNSPLHF
j_gene: TRBJ2-5; d_gene: .; v_gene: TRBV7-9; abundance: .; CDR3nt: TGTGCCAGCAGTTATAAAGAGACCCAGTACTTC; CDR3aa: CASSYKETQYF
j_gene: TRBJ2-6; d_gene: .; v_gene: TRBV27; abundance: .; CDR3nt: TGTGCCAGCAGTCTCGACGGACGGCGCTCTGGGGCCAACGTCCTGACTTTC; CDR3aa: CASSLDGRRSGANVLTF
j_gene: TRBJ1-1; d_gene: .; v_gene: TRBV7-3; abundance: once; CDR3nt: TGTGCCAGCAGCTTAGGGGGCCAGTCACGAGCTTTCTTT; CDR3aa: CASSLGGQSRAFF
j_gene: TRBJ2-1; d_gene: TRBD2; v_gene: TRBV5-6; abundance: .; CDR3nt: TGTGCCAGCAGCGTTGGACTAGCGGGGGGGCCCGGCAATGAGCAGTTCTTC; CDR3aa: CASSVGLAGGPGNEQFF
j_gene: TRBJ2-2; d_gene: TRBD1; v_gene: TRBV5-1; abundance: .; CDR3nt: TGCGCCAGCAGCTTCCAGGGGGCTACCGGGGAGCTGTTTTTT; CDR3aa: CASSFQGATGELFF
j_gene: TRBJ2-1; d_gene: .; v_gene: TRBV5-8; abundance: .; CDR3nt: TGTGCCAGCAGCTTGGGTATATATGAGCAGTTCTTC; CDR3aa: CASSLGIYEQFF
j_gene: TRBJ2-7; d_gene: TRBD1; v_gene: TRBV5-4; abundance: .; CDR3nt: TGTGCCAGCAGCGTGGGACAGAGAACCTACGAGCAGTACTTC; CDR3aa: CASSVGQRTYEQYF
j_gene: TRBJ2-3; d_gene: TRBD2; v_gene: TRBV6-1; abundance: .; CDR3nt: TGTGCCAGCAGTGAAGGGGGAGGGCTCGATACGCAGTATTTT; CDR3aa: CASSEGGGLDTQYF
j_gene: TRBJ2-7; d_gene: .; v_gene: TRBV10-3; abundance: .; CDR3nt: TGTGCCATCAGTACTACCTCCTACGAGCAGTACTTC; CDR3aa: CAISTTSYEQYF
j_gene: TRBJ1-5; d_gene: .; v_gene: TRBV5-6; abundance: .; CDR3nt: TGTGCCAGCAGCTTGTACGGACAGCTTAATCAGCCCCAGCATTTT; CDR3aa: CASSLYGQLNQPQHF
j_gene: TRBJ1-4; d_gene: TRBD1; v_gene: TRBV2; abundance: .; CDR3nt: TGTGCCAGCAGGACAGGGGGCAAGGTTGAAAAACTGTTTTTT; CDR3aa: CASRTGGKVEKLFF
j_gene: TRBJ1-1; d_gene: .; v_gene: TRBV7-6; abundance: .; CDR3nt: TGTGCCAGCAGCTTAGTTAGGGGGATCGCTGAAGCTTTCTTT; CDR3aa: CASSLVRGIAEAFF
j_gene: TRBJ2-3; d_gene: TRBD2; v_gene: TRBV6-5; abundance: once; CDR3nt: TGTGCCACGACAAGTAGCGGGGGAACAGATACGCAGTATTTT; CDR3aa: CATTSSGGTDTQYF